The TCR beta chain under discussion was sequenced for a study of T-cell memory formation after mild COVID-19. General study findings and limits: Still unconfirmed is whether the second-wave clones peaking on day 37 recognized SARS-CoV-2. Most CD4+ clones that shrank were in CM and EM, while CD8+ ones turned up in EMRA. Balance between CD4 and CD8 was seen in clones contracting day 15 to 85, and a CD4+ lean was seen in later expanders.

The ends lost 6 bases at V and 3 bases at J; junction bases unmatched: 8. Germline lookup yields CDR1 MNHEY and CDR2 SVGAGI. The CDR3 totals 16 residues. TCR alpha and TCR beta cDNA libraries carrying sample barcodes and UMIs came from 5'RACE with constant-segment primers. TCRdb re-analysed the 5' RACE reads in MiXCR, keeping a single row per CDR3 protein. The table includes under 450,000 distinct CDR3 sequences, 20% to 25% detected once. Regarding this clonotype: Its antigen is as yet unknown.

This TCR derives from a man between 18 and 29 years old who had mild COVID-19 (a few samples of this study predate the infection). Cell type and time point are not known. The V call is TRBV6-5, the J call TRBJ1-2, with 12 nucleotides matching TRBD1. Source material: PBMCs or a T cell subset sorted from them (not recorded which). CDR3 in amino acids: CASSPGTGGSYYGYTF. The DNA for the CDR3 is TGTGCCAGCAGCCCCGGGACAGGGGGCTCGTACTATGGCTACACCTTC.